The sequence of this TCR beta chain was determined in a study of T cells in localized non-small cell lung cancer. Study-level points and caveats: Adjacent lung tissue had a median approximately 61 of the top 100 clones found in the tumor. Higher T cell density in the blood was associated with longer overall survival, whereas higher adjacent-lung clonality associated with shorter survival.

Germline V CDR1 and CDR2: SEHNR, FQNEAQ (reference sequence). V shed 3 bases, J shed 1 base, and the junction held 4 bases outside the gene matches. The CDR3 contains 15 residues. With regard to this clone: Its target is not known.

Data came from immunoSEQ multiplex PCR; TCRdb stores just in-frame clones and leaves some out. The sample yields about 20,000 clones, approximately 87% seen once. This chain connects TRBV7-9 to TRBJ2-5; TRBD2 matches 8 bases. The material was PBMCs, obtained before any cancer treatment. The receptor comes from a man aged 35-75 years with stage II squamous cell lung carcinoma. DNA for the CDR3: TGTGCCAGCAGCTTTCTAGCGGGCCCCCAAGAGACCCAGTACTTC. This encodes CASSFLAGPQETQYF.